Below are 16 T cell receptor beta chains sequenced from a single sample in a study of blood T cells in healthy people across ages. Together with a sample-barcoded 5' primer, a J-beta primer mix was included in a second PCR lasting roughly 6 to 12 cycles. TCRdb analysed the 5' RACE reads with MiXCR anew, one entry per CDR3 protein. Of nearly 1 million distinct CDR3 sequences in the sample, just over 50% were seen once. Sequencing was performed on blood. The receptors were gathered from a woman in her sixties or seventies in good health.

This clonotype occurred a few times. This chain links TRBV28 with TRBJ2-7, with unresolved D. Trimming removed 7 bases from V and 7 bases from J, with 17 bases in between. In germline, CDR1 is MDHEN, CDR2 SYDVKM. This CDR3 is built from 13 residues. Written as DNA, the CDR3 is TGTGCCAGCATTGAGAGGAATAAGGCAGAGCAGTACTTC. Residues: CASIERNKAEQYF.

Of note for this clonotype: Its ends do not fully match the called genes, so a read error is possible. In DNA form, the CDR3 reads TGTGCCAGCAGCTTATTTGCGGGTAACACTGGAGCTTTCTTT. This codes for CASSLFAGNTGAFF. The chain employs TRBV7-2 and TRBJ1-1; D ambiguous. The CDR3 extends over 14 amino acids. The V gene's germline CDR1 is SGHTA and CDR2 FQGNSA.

This clonotype was seen a single time. The chain has TRBV21-1 and TRBJ2-5; the D call in the table, TRBD2, was not verified against the DNA. TRBV21-1 is flagged as a pseudogene. This CDR3 is built from 16 residues. The CDR3 spells CASRGGPSEYQETQYF. In nucleotides, the CDR3 is TGTGCCAGCAGGGGCGGACCTAGCGAGTACCAAGAGACCCAGTACTTC.

The chain has TRBV10-3 and TRBJ1-5; D is uncertain. The germline V gene encodes CDR1 ENHRY and CDR2 SYGVKD. This CDR3 is 12 amino acids long. Trimming removed 5 bases from V and 3 bases from J, with 5 bases in between. The CDR3 spells CAISPLNQPQHF. CDR3 coding DNA: TGTGCCATCAGTCCCCTCAATCAGCCCCAGCATTTT.

In this sample, this clonotype turned up a few times. J is TRBJ1-2 and V is TRBV2; the D is unclear. The length of the CDR3 is 13 residues. Trimming left V 5 bases short and J 2 bases short, with 9 bases between. Germline V gene data show CDR1 as SNHLY and CDR2 as FYNNEI. The CDR3 region is CASSRPENYGYTF. CDR3 in DNA: TGTGCCAGCAGTCGTCCCGAAAACTATGGCTACACCTTC.

This clonotype was observed a few times. The chain links TRBV24-1 to TRBJ2-7; 7 bases map to TRBD1. This CDR3 spans 14 amino acids. The germline gives CDR1 KGHDR, CDR2 SFDVKD. Trimming took 4 bases from V and 2 from J; bases not matched to a gene: 4. The CDR3 reads CATSDPGQPYEQYF. DNA for the CDR3: TGTGCCACCAGTGACCCGGGACAGCCCTACGAGCAGTACTTC.

The rearrangement joins TRBV7-2 to TRBJ2-7; D is possibly TRBD2 (6 bases). This CDR3 contains 16 residues. Trimming pared 5 bases from V and 7 bases from J, leaving 24 bases between. Germline V lookup: CDR1 SGHTA, CDR2 FQGNSA. The CDR3 nucleotides read TGTGCCAGCAGCCCCTCAATTGGGGGGAGGAGCAATGAGCAGTACTTC. Residues: CASSPSIGGRSNEQYF.

J is TRBJ2-5 and V is TRBV2; TRBD2 is a possible D gene (6 bases). The length of the CDR3 is 11 residues. V lost 5 bases and J 10 bases, leaving 11 bases between the germline ends. CDR1 and CDR2 from the germline V gene are SNHLY and FYNNEI. In DNA form, the CDR3 reads TGTGCCAGCAGTTCCGGGACTCTCCAGTACTTC. It codes for CASSSGTLQYF.

This rearrangement joins TRBV7-9 to TRBJ2-7; 8 bases are shared with TRBD1. Unmatched junction bases numbered 12, after V lost 7 bases and J lost 4 bases. This CDR3 contains 15 residues. Germline CDR1 is SEHNR and CDR2 is FQNEAQ (reference sequence). CDR3 sequence reads: CASTSTSGGSYEQYF. CDR3 DNA: TGTGCCAGCACCTCGACCTCAGGGGGCTCGTACGAGCAGTACTTC.

The V and J genes are TRBV6-1 and TRBJ2-7, with 7 bases that match TRBD2. CDR3 length: 20 residues. Unmatched junction bases numbered 23, after V lost 6 bases and J lost 0 bases. The germline CDR1 and CDR2 sequences are MNHNS and SASEGT. CDR3 bases: TGTGCCAGCAGCGAACCCGGCGACTGGGAGGGGCCCGCGTTCTCCTACGAGCAGTACTTC. Translated, it gives CASSEPGDWEGPAFSYEQYF.

This clonotype was counted between two and nine times. The genes are TRBV20-1 and TRBJ2-7; a weak D match, TRBD2 (5 bases). CDR3 size: 13 residues. CDR1 and CDR2 (germline): DFQATT, SNEGSKA (reference sequence). Trimming pared 7 bases from V and 5 bases from J, leaving 18 bases between. The CDR3 DNA reads as TGCAGTGTTGAGCGAGGGTTCCGGGACGAGCAGTACTTC. It specifies CSVERGFRDEQYF.

The chain employs TRBV5-1 and TRBJ2-3; D uncertain. V lost 1 base, J lost 4 bases, and 19 bases lay in between. CDR3 length: 17 amino acids. Germline V gene sequence: CDR1 SGHRS, CDR2 YFSETQ. Here the CDR3 DNA reads TGCGCCAGCAGCTTGCTTATTTCAAGGAAGGACGCAGATACGCAGTATTTT. It codes for CASSLLISRKDADTQYF.

The chain recombines TRBV2 with TRBJ2-7, with no clear D. V was trimmed by 7 bases and J by 6 bases, leaving 7 bases between them. Germline lookup yields CDR1 SNHLY and CDR2 FYNNEI. This CDR3 spans 10 amino acids. The CDR3 is CASKGGEQYF. In DNA, the CDR3 is TGTGCCAGCAAGGGTGGCGAGCAGTACTTC.

This rearrangement joins TRBV5-1 to TRBJ2-5; no definite D call. Germline CDR1 is SGHRS and CDR2 is YFSETQ. The CDR3 covers 13 residues. V lost 0 bases to trimming and J lost 5 bases, with 8 bases between them. The CDR3, as DNA: TGCGCCAGCAGCTTGGATCTGGTGGAGACCCAGTACTTC. This codes for CASSLDLVETQYF. The full variable domain, rest sourced from reference TRBV5-1 and TRBJ2-5, is KAGVTQTPRYLIKTRGQQVTLSCSPISGHRSVSWYQQTPGQGLQFLFEYFSETQRNKGNFPGRFSGRQFSNSRSEMNVSTLELGDSALYLCASSLDLVETQYFGPGTRLLVL.

CDR3 in amino acids: CAARAGPQNTEAFF. The CDR3, as DNA: TGTGCCGCGAGGGCCGGGCCTCAGAACACTGAAGCTTTCTTT. This sequence joins TRBV6-5 and TRBJ1-1; D not resolved. CDR1 and CDR2 from the germline V gene are MNHEY and SVGAGI. V was trimmed by 11 bases and J by 1 base, leaving 17 bases between them. There are 14 residues in the CDR3.

The gene calls are TRBV20-1 and TRBJ2-3; D call uncertain. V was clipped by 3 bases and J by 7 bases, with 5 bases between them. CDR3 length: 10 residues. The germline CDR1 and CDR2 sequences are DFQATT and SNEGSKA (reference sequence). The CDR3 reads CSARENTQYF. CDR3 coding DNA: TGCAGTGCTAGGGAAAATACGCAGTATTTT.